A selection of T cell receptor beta chains follows, all from one sample in a study of T cell repertoires in cytomegalovirus infection. These TCRs are of unknown antigen specificity. TCRdb fed the reads into MiXCR, producing one record per CDR3 protein. The table records roughly 800,000 distinct CDR3 sequences, roughly 28% of them present only once. The sample consisted of cultured CD8+ T cells from PBMCs, taken from culture after CMV antigen stimulation. The receptors derive from a human donor in good health (CMV status not recorded). Some clones in this sample may be carry-over from other donors' samples. The CDR3 runs from the conserved cysteine through the conserved F or W. The order of the fields is clone size, D gene, V gene, J gene, CDR3 DNA, CDR3 protein. The D gene is left open where the match is weak. The size field is filled for only some rows; it gives once, few, many or a size class.

size: -; D: -; V: TRBV4-2; J: TRBJ2-1; DNA: TGTGCCAGCAGCCAAGGGGGCTCGGGGGCCCCGAGCTCCTACAATGAGCAGTTCTTC; CDR3: CASSQGGSGAPSSYNEQFF
size: -; D: TRBD2; V: TRBV7-4; J: TRBJ2-5; DNA: TGTGCCAGCAGCTTAGGGCGGGGGGGCCGGAAGACCCAGTACTTC; CDR3: CASSLGRGGRKTQYF
size: -; D: TRBD1; V: TRBV12-3/TRBV12-4; J: TRBJ1-2; DNA: TGTGCCAGCCGGACAGGGGGCGACTATGGCTACACCTTC; CDR3: CASRTGGDYGYTF
size: -; D: -; V: TRBV27; J: TRBJ1-1; DNA: TGTGCCAGCAGTCCCGGAATGAGCACTGAAGCTTTCTTT; CDR3: CASSPGMSTEAFF
size: -; D: -; V: TRBV6-5; J: TRBJ1-3; DNA: TGTGCCAGCAGTCGAACGGCTGGAAACACCATATATTTT; CDR3: CASSRTAGNTIYF
size: many; D: TRBD1; V: TRBV5-4; J: TRBJ2-3; DNA: TGTGCCAGCAGCCTGGGACAGGGGAACACAGATACGCAGTATTTT; CDR3: CASSLGQGNTDTQYF
size: once; D: -; V: TRBV27; J: TRBJ1-5; DNA: TGTGCCAGCAGTTACGGGGGCTCGAGCAATCAGCCCCAGCATTTT; CDR3: CASSYGGSSNQPQHF
size: -; D: -; V: TRBV6-5; J: TRBJ1-6; DNA: TGTGCCAGCAGTTACTCGAGGATGGGACGCGGTTCACCCCTCCACTTT; CDR3: CASSYSRMGRGSPLHF
size: few; D: -; V: TRBV4-1; J: TRBJ1-5; DNA: TGCGCCAGCAGCCACACAGGGTTGGATCAGCCCCAGCATTTT; CDR3: CASSHTGLDQPQHF
size: -; D: -; V: TRBV5-5; J: TRBJ2-7; DNA: TGTGCCAGCAGCGGAGGGGGCTACGAGCAGTACTTC; CDR3: CASSGGGYEQYF
size: -; D: TRBD1; V: TRBV6-5; J: TRBJ2-2; DNA: TGTGCCAGCAGTTTACGACCTCCAGGGGGTACGAACACCGGGGAGCTGTTTTTT; CDR3: CASSLRPPGGTNTGELFF
size: -; D: TRBD1; V: TRBV2; J: TRBJ2-7; DNA: TGTGCCAGCAGTGAGGGGGACAGGGAAGAGCAGTACTTC; CDR3: CASSEGDREEQYF
size: once; D: TRBD2; V: TRBV28; J: TRBJ2-5; DNA: TGTGCCAGCTCGCTAGCGGGGGACCCGCGACAAGAGACCCAGTACTTC; CDR3: CASSLAGDPRQETQYF
size: few; D: TRBD1; V: TRBV2; J: TRBJ1-2; DNA: TGTGCCAGCGGGGCCGGGACAGTCTATGGCTACACCTTC; CDR3: CASGAGTVYGYTF
size: few; D: TRBD1; V: TRBV7-3; J: TRBJ2-1; DNA: TGTGCCAGCAGCCCGGACCTAGGGGGCGTTGAGCAGTTCTTC; CDR3: CASSPDLGGVEQFF
size: few; D: -; V: TRBV7-9; J: TRBJ1-1; DNA: TGTGCCAGCAGCTTTAGAGCGGGTGGAGCTAACACTGAAGCTTTCTTT; CDR3: CASSFRAGGANTEAFF
size: -; D: -; V: TRBV12-3/TRBV12-4; J: TRBJ1-5; DNA: TGTGCCAGCAGTTTTGCCCTTCGTGATCAGCCCCAGCATTTT; CDR3: CASSFALRDQPQHF
size: few; D: -; V: TRBV14; J: TRBJ1-6; DNA: TGTGCCAGCAGCCAAGGGGGTCTTTTCTCCTATAATTCACCCCTCCACTTT; CDR3: CASSQGGLFSYNSPLHF
size: few; D: -; V: TRBV20-1; J: TRBJ2-5; DNA: TGCAGTGCTAGGGGACTCCGAGAGACCCAGTACTTC; CDR3: CSARGLRETQYF
size: few; D: -; V: TRBV5-6; J: TRBJ1-1; DNA: TGTGCCAGCAGCCCTGGCCCGGACCTAGCTGAAGCTTTCTTT; CDR3: CASSPGPDLAEAFF
size: many; D: -; V: TRBV9; J: TRBJ2-5; DNA: TGTGCCAGCAGCGCCCCGACAGGGAGGGAGACCCAGTACTTC; CDR3: CASSAPTGRETQYF
size: -; D: -; V: TRBV4-1; J: TRBJ2-2; DNA: TGCGCCAGCAGCCACCACAGGGGGAGGGCCGGGGAGCTGTTTTTT; CDR3: CASSHHRGRAGELFF
size: -; D: -; V: TRBV5-1; J: TRBJ1-2; DNA: TGCGCCAGCCGTGTACAGGGACATGGCTACACCTTC; CDR3: CASRVQGHGYTF
size: -; D: -; V: TRBV11-3; J: TRBJ2-5; DNA: TGTGCCAGCAGCTTACCCGACGGACAAGAGACCCAGTACTTC; CDR3: CASSLPDGQETQYF
size: -; D: -; V: TRBV7-9; J: TRBJ1-1; DNA: TGTGCCAGCAGCTTAGACAAGTGGTCTGAAGCTTTCTTT; CDR3: CASSLDKWSEAFF
size: -; D: -; V: TRBV5-5; J: TRBJ2-2; DNA: TGTGCCAGCAGCTTGGCCTTGACGGAATACACCGGGGAGCTGTTTTTT; CDR3: CASSLALTEYTGELFF
size: many; D: -; V: TRBV7-2; J: TRBJ1-5; DNA: TGTGCCAGCAGCTTAGCAGGGGCACTTTATAGCAATCAGCCCCAGCATTTT; CDR3: CASSLAGALYSNQPQHF
size: -; D: -; V: TRBV7-2; J: TRBJ2-5; DNA: TGTGCCAGCGTTACTAGTGAACGGGAGACCCAGTACTTC; CDR3: CASVTSERETQYF
size: many; D: -; V: TRBV12-3/TRBV12-4; J: TRBJ1-6; DNA: TGTGCCAGCGGATTGACAGGCGGCTCCTATAATTCACCCCTCCACTTT; CDR3: CASGLTGGSYNSPLHF
size: -; D: -; V: TRBV7-2; J: TRBJ1-6; DNA: TGTGCCAGCAGCTTAGCGCCGTATAATTCACCCCTCCACTTT; CDR3: CASSLAPYNSPLHF
size: -; D: TRBD2; V: TRBV5-6; J: TRBJ2-5; DNA: TGTGCCAGCAGCATGCCAGCGGGGGGGGGAATTCAAGAGACCCAGTACTTC; CDR3: CASSMPAGGGIQETQYF
size: -; D: -; V: TRBV7-4; J: TRBJ1-1; DNA: TGTGCCAGCTGGGTCCTAGGGTCTGAAGCTTTCTTT; CDR3: CASWVLGSEAFF
size: -; D: -; V: TRBV5-1; J: TRBJ1-4; DNA: TGCGCCAGCAGCTTGATCTGGGGGAGAGAGGAAAAACTGTTTTTT; CDR3: CASSLIWGREEKLFF
size: few; D: -; V: TRBV12-3/TRBV12-4; J: TRBJ1-1; DNA: TGTGCCAGCAGTAAGAGGCGGGGAATGAACACTGAAGCTTTCTTT; CDR3: CASSKRRGMNTEAFF
size: few; D: -; V: TRBV12-3/TRBV12-4; J: TRBJ1-3; DNA: TGTGCCAGCACTGACAGAGCGGACACCATATATTTT; CDR3: CASTDRADTIYF
size: -; D: -; V: TRBV19; J: TRBJ1-5; DNA: TGTGCCAGTGGGGCCGTTTCTAATCAGCCCCAGCATTTT; CDR3: CASGAVSNQPQHF
size: -; D: -; V: TRBV7-9; J: TRBJ2-7; DNA: TGTGCCAGCAGCTTAGGGGGGGTGGACTCCTACGAGCAGTACTTC; CDR3: CASSLGGVDSYEQYF
size: few; D: -; V: TRBV28; J: TRBJ2-1; DNA: TGTGCCAGCAGTTTATTGCCAGAGAACAATGAGCAGTTCTTC; CDR3: CASSLLPENNEQFF
size: -; D: -; V: TRBV5-6; J: TRBJ1-4; DNA: TGTGCCAGCAGCGCGGACCGAACTCGGATTGAAAAACTGTTTTTT; CDR3: CASSADRTRIEKLFF
size: few; D: -; V: TRBV6-1; J: TRBJ2-3; DNA: TGTGCCAGCAGTGAGTGGGCCAGGGGAACAGATACGCAGTATTTT; CDR3: CASSEWARGTDTQYF
size: few; D: -; V: TRBV20-1; J: TRBJ2-1; DNA: TGCAGTGCTAGAGATGGGTGGGACCCCTACAATGAGCAGTTCTTC; CDR3: CSARDGWDPYNEQFF
size: -; D: TRBD1; V: TRBV2; J: TRBJ1-2; DNA: TGTGCCAGCAGTGCCCGCAGGGGGCCGGGCTACACCTTC; CDR3: CASSARRGPGYTF
size: few; D: -; V: TRBV19; J: TRBJ2-1; DNA: TGTGCCAGTCGGGTGGGGGCAACCTCCTACAATGAGCAGTTCTTC; CDR3: CASRVGATSYNEQFF
size: -; D: TRBD1; V: TRBV7-3; J: TRBJ2-3; DNA: TGTGCCAGCAGCCCCCGGGACAGTGCTGGCACAGATACGCAGTATTTT; CDR3: CASSPRDSAGTDTQYF
size: few; D: -; V: TRBV2; J: TRBJ1-1; DNA: TGTGCCAGCAATGACAAGTTGGACACTGAAGCTTTCTTT; CDR3: CASNDKLDTEAFF
size: -; D: TRBD2; V: TRBV11-2; J: TRBJ2-3; DNA: TGTGCCAGCAGGAGCGGGACTCTCGTGGATACGCAGTATTTT; CDR3: CASRSGTLVDTQYF
size: few; D: TRBD1; V: TRBV27; J: TRBJ2-3; DNA: TGTGCCAGCAGTCTCCAACAGGGGGAAGCTAGCACAGATACGCAGTATTTT; CDR3: CASSLQQGEASTDTQYF
size: -; D: -; V: TRBV2; J: TRBJ2-1; DNA: TGTGCCAGCCGAAAGGGGGTTCCTGAGCAGTTCTTC; CDR3: CASRKGVPEQFF
size: -; D: -; V: TRBV6-1; J: TRBJ1-1; DNA: TGTGCCAGCAGTGAAATACATCGAGACACTGAAGCTTTCTTT; CDR3: CASSEIHRDTEAFF
size: -; D: TRBD1; V: TRBV15; J: TRBJ1-3; DNA: TGTGCCACCAGCAGAGATTGGGGGACAGGGAGCATCTCTGGAAACACCATATATTTT; CDR3: CATSRDWGTGSISGNTIYF
size: -; D: TRBD2; V: TRBV9; J: TRBJ2-3; DNA: TGTGCCAGCAGCGTACCCCTAGCGGGGGGGCCGACAGATACGCAGTATTTT; CDR3: CASSVPLAGGPTDTQYF
size: few; D: -; V: TRBV20-1; J: TRBJ2-3; DNA: TGCAGTGCTAGTCGGCTGTTCGGCACAGATACGCAGTATTTT; CDR3: CSASRLFGTDTQYF
size: -; D: -; V: TRBV4-1; J: TRBJ1-2; DNA: TGCGCCAGCAGCCAAGACGCGGCAATCTATGGCTACACCTTC; CDR3: CASSQDAAIYGYTF
size: -; D: TRBD2; V: TRBV7-8; J: TRBJ2-1; DNA: TGTGCCAGCAGCCTACTAGCGGGGGGCTCGTTTGAGCAGTTCTTC; CDR3: CASSLLAGGSFEQFF
size: many; D: TRBD1; V: TRBV7-2; J: TRBJ2-5; DNA: TGTGCCAGCACACAGGTCGAGGGGGCGGGTGAGACCCAGTACTTC; CDR3: CASTQVEGAGETQYF